These 2 T cell receptor beta chains share one sample of origin, sequenced in a study of blood T cell repertoires in COVID-19. Repertoires were generated with immunoSEQ multiplex PCR, while TCRdb's copy carries only in-frame clones and drops some. The sample yields approximately 24,000 clones, over 75% seen once. The sequencing input was peripheral blood. The receptor set was obtained from a man between 50 and 59 years old with active COVID-19.

V gene TRBV13 combines with J gene TRBJ1-1; D possibly corresponds to TRBD1 (5 bases). This CDR3 has 15 residues. With 0 bases removed from V and 9 bases from J, the gap between germline ends came to 17 bases. Germline assignment: CDR1 PRHDT and CDR2 FYEKMQ (reference sequence). The CDR3 coding sequence is TGTGCCAGCAGCTTAGGCCTAAGGGGCAGGAGTAAAGCTTTCTTT. Amino acid sequence: CASSLGLRGRSKAFF.

The rearrangement joins TRBV27 to TRBJ2-1, with D perhaps matching TRBD2 (7 bases). The germline CDR1 and CDR2 sequences are MNHEY and SMNVEV (reference sequence). The CDR3 has 15 residues. V lost 0 bases and J 8 bases, leaving 14 bases between the germline ends. CDR3 sequence: CASSLSGTGRDEQFF. CDR3 sequence (DNA): TGTGCCAGCAGTTTATCAGGTACAGGGAGGGATGAGCAGTTCTTC.